This T cell receptor (beta chain) was retrieved from a study of shared clonotypes between healthy human individuals (dated by TCRdb to about 2020). At the level of the whole study: Two women and a few men aged 18 to 49 years were included in the cohort. Per donor, three plates each were used for CD4 naive and CD4 memory, two for CD8 naive, and one for CD8 memory. Blood TCR repertoires of four to six healthy adults were deeply sequenced to estimate repertoire size and the extent of clonotype sharing between individuals. To increase sequencing depth and limit assay-specific biases, TCR repertoire library preparation and sequencing were carried out by different laboratories using diverse techniques. Each donor's leukapheresis produced roughly between roughly 0.85 and 10 billion PBMCs.

Study-wide findings and limitations: Only blood was sampled, and tissue TCR repertoires likely differ from those in blood. Even with the large sequencing depth, rarefaction of the sorted-subset datasets indicated that sequencing was incomplete. Higher generation probabilities were observed for clonotypes shared by all four sorted-subset donors than for non-shared clonotypes. The genetic and exposure-history diversity represented was limited by the small number of donors. Across four donors, about 5.2% of naive CD4, 3.5% of naive CD8, 2.3% of memory CD4, and approximately 0.4% of memory CD8 clonotypes were shared. Estimated clonotype richness was generally larger for naive than for memory subsets. Pairwise subsampling indicated that sequencing depth was expected to affect the degree of clonotype sharing among donors.

From the cysteine through the phenylalanine, the CDR3 covers 13 amino acids. Of all the DNA, just the CDR3 is kept, 39 bases in frame from base 1. The junction carries 11 bases between V and J, which are trimmed by 2 bases and 7 bases respectively. From a lookup of the germline V gene, CDR1 and CDR2 are MNHEY and SVGAGI. Donors were healthy HIV-negative adults with no recently reported acute infections or vaccinations. Every donor was a Caucasian adult living in Nashville, Tennessee, USA. CD4+ T cells were enriched through magnetic negative selection, after which naive cells were positively selected on CD45RA and the remaining negative fraction served as the memory subset. After blood collection by leukapheresis, PBMCs were isolated using Ficoll-Histopaque density gradient centrifugation and then cryopreserved in the vapor phase of liquid nitrogen. Analytical flow cytometry was used to check the purity and quantity of every magnetically sorted T cell population. Each sorted fraction had its genomic DNA isolated and then quantified by UV absorbance on a Nanodrop 2000c.

Using the deep immunoSEQ assay, TCR CDR3 regions were amplified from genomic DNA by multiplex PCR. Extracted genomic DNA from each cell subset was distributed evenly across all wells of several immunoSEQ 96-well plates, and each plate was treated as a replicate. For sorted subsets, 150 to 250 ng genomic DNA, equal to tens of thousands of T cell genomes, was loaded into each replicate PCR. Purified libraries were measured with a Qubit 3.0 fluorometer, size-checked on a Bioanalyzer 2100, and measured again with the KAPA Library Quantification kit. A separate single-read 150-cycle Illumina NextSeq 550 flow cell was used to sequence each immunoSEQ 96-well plate. Per the source publication's procedure: The immunoSEQ output contained only junctional sequences without quality scores, so filtering could not match that applied to full-length reads. Sequences were annotated with PyIR, a Python wrapper for IgBLAST v1.9, and V/J genes and CDR3 were assigned using IMGT germline references. Reads were filtered out if the reads had weak V/J assignments (E-value above 1e-6), no CDR3, stop codons, out-of-frame junctions, or ambiguous translated residues. A V3J clonotype was defined by an identical inferred V gene, J gene, and CDR3 amino acid sequence. To compute the percentage overlap between repertoires, the number of shared unique clonotypes was divided by the size of the smaller repertoire. Repertoire richness was assessed with RTK rarefaction, the Chao1 estimator, and Recon v2.1 estimates of unobserved clonotypes. Generation probabilities for all TCRbeta clonotypes obtained by the gDNA method from four donors were computed using OLGA. Drawn from immuneACCESS, this table holds only the in-frame rearrangements with V and J called that TCRdb kept. Clones are partly lost; checked studies trace under half to an unresolved V gene and leave the rest unexplained. That table gives V, J and clone size, and the DNA gave D and trimming. The sample table shows some 980,000 clones, and more than 75% are seen once. The ten largest make up about 1.5% of the sample.

Concerning this clone itself: Its antigen remains unidentified. The input lacks base qualities; no much larger clone sits a single base away.

The V and J genes are TRBV6-5 and TRBJ1-2; TRBD1 might be the D gene, on 5 matching bases. This TCR was recovered from a man between 18 and 35 years old in good health. Input material: memory CD4+ T cells sorted from blood. The cell subset or site label here, explained by the study, means: CD45RA-negative fraction. The CDR3 amino acid sequence is: CASSYAGVGGYTF. The nucleotides are TGTGCCAGCAGTTACGCGGGGGTGGGTGGCTACACCTTC.